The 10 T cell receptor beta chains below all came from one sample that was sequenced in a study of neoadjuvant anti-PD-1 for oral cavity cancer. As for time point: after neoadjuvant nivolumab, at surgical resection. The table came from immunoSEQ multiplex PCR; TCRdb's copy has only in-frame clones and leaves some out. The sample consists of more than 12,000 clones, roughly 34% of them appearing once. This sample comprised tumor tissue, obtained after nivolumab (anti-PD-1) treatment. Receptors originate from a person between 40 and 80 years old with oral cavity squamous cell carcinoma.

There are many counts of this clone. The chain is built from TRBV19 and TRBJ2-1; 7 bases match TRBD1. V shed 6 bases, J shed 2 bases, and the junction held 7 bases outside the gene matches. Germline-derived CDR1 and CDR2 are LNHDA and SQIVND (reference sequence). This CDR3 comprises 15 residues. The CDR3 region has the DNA TGTGCCAGTAGGATACAGGGGCGTCCCTACAATGAGCAGTTCTTC. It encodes CASRIQGRPYNEQFF.

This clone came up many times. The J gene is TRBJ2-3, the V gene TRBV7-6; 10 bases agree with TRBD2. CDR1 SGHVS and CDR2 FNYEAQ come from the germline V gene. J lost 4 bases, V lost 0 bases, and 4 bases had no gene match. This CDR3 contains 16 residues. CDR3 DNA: TGTGCCAGCAGCTTAGCCGGTAGCGGGGGGTCAGATACGCAGTATTTT. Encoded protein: CASSLAGSGGSDTQYF.

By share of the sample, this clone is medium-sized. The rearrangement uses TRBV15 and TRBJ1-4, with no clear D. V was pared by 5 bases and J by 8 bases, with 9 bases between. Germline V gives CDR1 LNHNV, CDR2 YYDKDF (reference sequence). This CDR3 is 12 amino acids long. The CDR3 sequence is CATSPEGEKLFF. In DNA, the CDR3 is TGTGCCACCAGCCCCGAAGGGGAAAAACTGTTTTTT.

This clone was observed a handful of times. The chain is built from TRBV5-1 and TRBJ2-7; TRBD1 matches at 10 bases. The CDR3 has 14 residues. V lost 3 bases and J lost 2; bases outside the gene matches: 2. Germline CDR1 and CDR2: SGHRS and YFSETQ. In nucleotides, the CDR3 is TGCGCCAGCAGCTCCGGGACAGGGGCCTACGAGCAGTACTTC. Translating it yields CASSSGTGAYEQYF. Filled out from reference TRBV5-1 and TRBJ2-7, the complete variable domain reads KAGVTQTPRYLIKTRGQQVTLSCSPISGHRSVSWYQQTPGQGLQFLFEYFSETQRNKGNFPGRFSGRQFSNSRSEMNVSTLELGDSALYLCASSSGTGAYEQYFGPGTRLTVT.

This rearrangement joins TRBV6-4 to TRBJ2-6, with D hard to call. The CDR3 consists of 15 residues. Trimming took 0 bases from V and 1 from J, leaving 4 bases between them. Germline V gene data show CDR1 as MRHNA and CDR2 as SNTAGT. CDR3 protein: CASSDSSSGANVLTF. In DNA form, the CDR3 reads TGTGCCAGCAGTGACTCTTCTTCTGGGGCCAACGTCCTGACTTTC.

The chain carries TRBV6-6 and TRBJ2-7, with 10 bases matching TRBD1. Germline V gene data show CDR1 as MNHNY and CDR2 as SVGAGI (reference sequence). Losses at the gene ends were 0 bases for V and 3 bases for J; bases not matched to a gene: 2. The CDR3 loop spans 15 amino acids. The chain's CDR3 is CASSYSGTGVYEQYF. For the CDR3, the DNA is TGTGCCAGCAGTTACTCGGGGACAGGGGTCTACGAGCAGTACTTC.

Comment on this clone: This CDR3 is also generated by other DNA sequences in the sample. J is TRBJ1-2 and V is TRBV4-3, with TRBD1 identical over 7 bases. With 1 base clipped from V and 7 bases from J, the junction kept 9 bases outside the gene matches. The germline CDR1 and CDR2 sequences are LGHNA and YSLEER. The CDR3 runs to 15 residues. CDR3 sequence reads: CASSQGKTGEGGYTF. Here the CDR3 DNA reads TGCGCCAGCAGCCAAGGGAAAACAGGGGAGGGTGGCTACACCTTC.

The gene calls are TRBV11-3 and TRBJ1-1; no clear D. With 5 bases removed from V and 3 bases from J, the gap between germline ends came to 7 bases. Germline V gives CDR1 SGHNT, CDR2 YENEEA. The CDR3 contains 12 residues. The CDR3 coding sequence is TGTGCCAGCAGCGTGGAAGACACTGAAGCTTTCTTT. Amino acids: CASSVEDTEAFF.

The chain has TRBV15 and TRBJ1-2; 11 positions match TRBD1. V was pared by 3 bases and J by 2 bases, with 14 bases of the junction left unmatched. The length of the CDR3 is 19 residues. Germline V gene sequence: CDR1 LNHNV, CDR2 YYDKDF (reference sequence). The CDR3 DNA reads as TGTGCCACCAGCAGGGGACAGGGGGAGCTACAAGTCGGAAACTATGGCTACACCTTC. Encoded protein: CATSRGQGELQVGNYGYTF.

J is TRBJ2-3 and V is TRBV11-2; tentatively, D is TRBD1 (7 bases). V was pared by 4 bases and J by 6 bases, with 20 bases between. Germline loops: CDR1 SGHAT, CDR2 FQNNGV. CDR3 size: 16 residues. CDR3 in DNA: TGTGCCAGCAGCTCCAGAGGAGGGGGCAGTGGGGATACGCAGTATTTT. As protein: CASSSRGGGSGDTQYF. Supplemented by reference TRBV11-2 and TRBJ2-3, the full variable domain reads EAGVAQSPRYKIIEKRQSVAFWCNPISGHATLYWYQQILGQGPKLLIQFQNNGVVDDSQLPKDRFSAERLKGVDSTLKIQPAKLEDSAVYLCASSSRGGGSGDTQYFGPGTRLTVL.